This entry concerns a single T cell receptor (beta chain). Its cognate antigen is unknown. TCRdb reprocessed the 5' RACE reads via MiXCR and lists one record per CDR3 protein. The sample records approximately 26,000 distinct CDR3 sequences, roughly 10% being singletons. This entry comes from a study of spatial heterogeneity in lung cancer. On the study more broadly: For tumor regions, TCR transcript counts showed a strong correlation with a T cell module score derived from matched bulk RNA-seq. Points from the study as a whole: Higher tumor mutation counts went along with higher counts of expanded intratumoral alpha and beta TCRs.

Time point meaning: sample taken at primary tumor resection. The TCR comes from a male donor with early-stage non-small cell lung cancer. The specimen was lung tumor tissue, collected at surgery.

CDR3 loop: CASSRGGRVTGELFF. The CDR3 DNA sequence: TGTGCCAGCAGCCGCGGCGGAAGGGTCACCGGGGAGCTGTTTTTT. The chain carries TRBV14 and TRBJ2-2; no firm D call. The CDR3 contains 15 residues. The V and J ends lost 4 bases and 4 bases respectively, with 13 bases between them. From germline, CDR1 is SGHDN and CDR2 FVKESK.